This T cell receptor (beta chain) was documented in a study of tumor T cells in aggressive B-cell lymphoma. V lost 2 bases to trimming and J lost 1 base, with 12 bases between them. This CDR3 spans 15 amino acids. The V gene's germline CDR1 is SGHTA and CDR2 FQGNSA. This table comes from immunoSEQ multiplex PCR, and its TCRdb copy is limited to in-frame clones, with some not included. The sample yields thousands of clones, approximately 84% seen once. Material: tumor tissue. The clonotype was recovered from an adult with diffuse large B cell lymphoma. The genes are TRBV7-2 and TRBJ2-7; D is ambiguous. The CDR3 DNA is TGTGCCAGCAGCTTAAGAGCGTTGGGTTCCTACGAGCAGTACTTC. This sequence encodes CASSLRALGSYEQYF. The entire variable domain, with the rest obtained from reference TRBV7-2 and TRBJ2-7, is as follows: GAGVSQSPSNKVTEKGKDVELRCDPISGHTALYWYRQSLGQGLEFLIYFQGNSAPDKSGLPSDRFSAERTGGSVSTLTIQRTQQEDSAVYLCASSLRALGSYEQYFGPGTRLTVT.